Described below is a single T cell receptor (beta chain) sequence and its context. The V and J ends lost 3 bases and 6 bases, in that order; junction bases with no gene match: 16. CDR1 and CDR2 (germline): MDHEN, SYDVKM. The CDR3 covers 17 residues. Repertoires were generated with immunoSEQ multiplex PCR, while TCRdb's copy carries only in-frame clones and drops some. This repertoire shows hundreds of thousands of clones, around three quarters found once; its top ten account for 0.013%. This entry comes from a study of shared T cell receptors in the human thymus. The same specimen was also included in a second study, on human thymus T cells. This second study notes: From resections taken during corrective heart surgery, the thymus tissue was obtained. The authors found apparently biased V and J gene usage in thymic and blood repertoires. As related research reported, thymic repertoires overlapped highly among unrelated individuals.

The chain links TRBV28 to TRBJ1-1, with 7 nucleotides matching TRBD1. This receptor was obtained from a boy less than two years old with a congenital heart defect. Sequenced: thymocytes. The CDR3 coding sequence is TGTGCCAGCAGTTTGGTTGTGTTGATACAGGGGACTGCTGAAGCTTTCTTT. It translates to CASSLVVLIQGTAEAFF. The variable domain in full, with the rest retrieved from reference TRBV28 and TRBJ1-1, is DVKVTQSSRYLVKRTGEKVFLECVQDMDHENMFWYRQDPGLGLRLIYFSYDVKMKEKGDIPEGYSVSREKKERFSLILESASTNQTSMYLCASSLVVLIQGTAEAFFGQGTRLTVV.